The 2 T cell receptor beta chains presented below share a single source sample, sequenced in a study of blood T cell repertoires in COVID-19. TCRdb's table, derived via immunoSEQ multiplex PCR, lists solely in-frame clones and lacks some. The profile shows 100,000 or so clones, 80% to 95% of them singletons. The source material was peripheral blood. The source is a man younger than 35 with acute or convalescent COVID-19.

This clone is a singleton in its sample. V and J are TRBV5-4 and TRBJ2-7, with 10 bases fitting TRBD1. V gave up 3 bases and J gave up 2 bases; unmatched junction bases: 5. Germline V lookup: CDR1 SGHNT, CDR2 YYREEE (reference sequence). This CDR3 spans 15 amino acids. The CDR3 sequence is CASSSGTGDPYEQYF. The CDR3, as DNA: TGTGCCAGCAGCTCTGGGACAGGGGACCCCTACGAGCAGTACTTC.

The chain's CDR3 is CASSPGQGLGEQYF. Written as DNA, the CDR3 is TGCGCCAGCAGCCCCGGGCAGGGATTGGGCGAGCAGTACTTC. The V and J genes are TRBV5-1 and TRBJ2-7, with D possibly being TRBD1 (5 bases). Germline lookup yields CDR1 SGHRS and CDR2 YFSETQ. The CDR3 has 14 residues. The V gene lost 4 bases and the J gene lost 6 bases, with 17 bases spanning the gap.